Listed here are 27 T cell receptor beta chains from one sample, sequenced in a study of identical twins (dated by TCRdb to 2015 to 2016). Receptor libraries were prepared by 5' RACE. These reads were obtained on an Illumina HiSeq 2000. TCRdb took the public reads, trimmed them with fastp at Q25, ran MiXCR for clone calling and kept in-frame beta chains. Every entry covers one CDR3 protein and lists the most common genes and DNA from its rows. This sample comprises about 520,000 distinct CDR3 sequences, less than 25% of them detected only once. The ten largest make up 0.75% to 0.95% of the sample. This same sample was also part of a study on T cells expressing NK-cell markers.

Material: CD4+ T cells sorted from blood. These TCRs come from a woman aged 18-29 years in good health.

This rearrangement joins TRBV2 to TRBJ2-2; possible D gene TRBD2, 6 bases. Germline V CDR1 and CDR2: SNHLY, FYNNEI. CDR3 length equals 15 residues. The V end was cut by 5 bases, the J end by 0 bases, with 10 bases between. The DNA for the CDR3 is TGTGCCAGCAGTTTGGACTATACGAACACCGGGGAGCTGTTTTTT. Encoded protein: CASSLDYTNTGELFF.

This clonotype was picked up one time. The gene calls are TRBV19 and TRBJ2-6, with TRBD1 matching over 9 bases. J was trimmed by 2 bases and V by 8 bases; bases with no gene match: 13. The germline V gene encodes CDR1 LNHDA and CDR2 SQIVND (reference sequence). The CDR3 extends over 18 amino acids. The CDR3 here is CASLPGGQGAPGANVLTF. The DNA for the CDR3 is TGTGCCAGTTTACCCGGGGGACAGGGAGCTCCTGGGGCCAACGTCCTGACTTTC. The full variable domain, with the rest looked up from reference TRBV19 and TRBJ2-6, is DGGITQSPKYLFRKEGQNVTLSCEQNLNHDAMYWYRQDPGQGLRLIYYSQIVNDFQKGDIAEGYSVSREKKESFPLTVTSAQKNPTAFYLCASLPGGQGAPGANVLTFGAGSRLTVL.

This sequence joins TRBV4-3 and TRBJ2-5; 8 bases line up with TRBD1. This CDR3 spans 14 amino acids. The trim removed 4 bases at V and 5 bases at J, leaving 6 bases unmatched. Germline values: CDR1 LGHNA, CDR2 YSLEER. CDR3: CASSRATGVETQYF. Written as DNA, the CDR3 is TGCGCCAGCAGCCGAGCGACAGGGGTTGAGACCCAGTACTTC.

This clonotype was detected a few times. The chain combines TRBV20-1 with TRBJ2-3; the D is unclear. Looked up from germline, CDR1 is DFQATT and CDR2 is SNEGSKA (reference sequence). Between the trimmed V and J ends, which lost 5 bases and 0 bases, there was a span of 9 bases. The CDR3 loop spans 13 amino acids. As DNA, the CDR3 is TGCAGTGCTCGGCCAGACAGCACAGATACGCAGTATTTT. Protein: CSARPDSTDTQYF.

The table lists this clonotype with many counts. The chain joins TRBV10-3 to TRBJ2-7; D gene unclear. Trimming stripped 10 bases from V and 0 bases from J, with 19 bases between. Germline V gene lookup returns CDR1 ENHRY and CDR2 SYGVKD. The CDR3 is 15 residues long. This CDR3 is CATARRGETSYEQYF. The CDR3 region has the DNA TGTGCCACTGCCCGTCGTGGCGAGACCTCCTACGAGCAGTACTTC.

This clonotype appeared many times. In DNA form, the CDR3 reads TGCGCCAGCAGTCAAACGCCTTCCAACTATGGCTACACCTTC. It encodes CASSQTPSNYGYTF. This sequence joins TRBV5-1 and TRBJ1-2; the D is unclear. Trimming removed 5 bases from V and 2 bases from J, with 13 bases in between. Germline CDR1 reads SGHRS; CDR2 reads YFSETQ. This CDR3 region has 14 residues.

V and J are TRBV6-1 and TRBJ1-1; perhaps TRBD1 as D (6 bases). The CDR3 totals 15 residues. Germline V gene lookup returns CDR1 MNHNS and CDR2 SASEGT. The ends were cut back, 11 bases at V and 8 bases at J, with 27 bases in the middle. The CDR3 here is CACKGEAGWPTEAFF. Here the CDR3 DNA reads TGTGCCTGCAAGGGGGAGGCGGGCTGGCCTACAGAAGCTTTCTTT.

CDR3 amino acids: CASTHRTEPRRAFF. CDR3 DNA: TGTGCCAGCACCCACAGGACGGAGCCTCGGCGGGCTTTCTTT. The V gene is TRBV6-2 or TRBV6-3, the J gene TRBJ1-1; D perhaps matches TRBD1 (5 bases). The CDR3 runs 14 residues. V was trimmed by 7 bases and J by 11 bases, leaving 23 bases between them. Germline assignment: CDR1 MNHEY and CDR2 SVGEGT.

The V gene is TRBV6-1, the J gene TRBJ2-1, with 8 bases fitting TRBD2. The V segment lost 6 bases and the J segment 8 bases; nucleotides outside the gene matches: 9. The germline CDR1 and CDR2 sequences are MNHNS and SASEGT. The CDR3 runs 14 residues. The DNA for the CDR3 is TGTGCCAGCAGCCCTAATGGACTAGCAGATGAGCAGTTCTTC. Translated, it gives CASSPNGLADEQFF.

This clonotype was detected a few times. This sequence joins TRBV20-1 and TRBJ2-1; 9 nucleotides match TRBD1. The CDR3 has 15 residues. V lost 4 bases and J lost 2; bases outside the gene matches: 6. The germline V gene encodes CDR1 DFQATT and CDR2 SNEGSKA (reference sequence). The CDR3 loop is CSATGQGQTYNEQFF. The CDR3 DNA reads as TGCAGTGCTACCGGACAGGGGCAGACCTACAATGAGCAGTTCTTC.

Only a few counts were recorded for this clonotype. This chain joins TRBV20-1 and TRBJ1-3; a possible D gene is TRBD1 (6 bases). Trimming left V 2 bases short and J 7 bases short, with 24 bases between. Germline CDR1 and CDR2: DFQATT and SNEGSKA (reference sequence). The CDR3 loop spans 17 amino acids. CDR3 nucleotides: TGCAGTGCTAGACGCGGACAGTCTGGTGGGATTGGGAACACCATATATTTT. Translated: CSARRGQSGGIGNTIYF.

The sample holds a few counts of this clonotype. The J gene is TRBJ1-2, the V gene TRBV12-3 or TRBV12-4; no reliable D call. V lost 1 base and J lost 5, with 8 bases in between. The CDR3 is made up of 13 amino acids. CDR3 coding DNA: TGTGCCAGCAGTTTAGATCTCGGGTATGGCTACACCTTC. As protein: CASSLDLGYGYTF.

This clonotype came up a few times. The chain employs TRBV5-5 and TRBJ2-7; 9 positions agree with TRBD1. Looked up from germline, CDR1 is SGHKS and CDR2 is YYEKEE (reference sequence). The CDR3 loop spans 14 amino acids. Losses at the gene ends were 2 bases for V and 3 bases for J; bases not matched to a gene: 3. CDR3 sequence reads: CASSLRDRVYEQYF. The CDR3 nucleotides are TGTGCCAGCAGCTTACGGGACAGGGTCTACGAGCAGTACTTC.

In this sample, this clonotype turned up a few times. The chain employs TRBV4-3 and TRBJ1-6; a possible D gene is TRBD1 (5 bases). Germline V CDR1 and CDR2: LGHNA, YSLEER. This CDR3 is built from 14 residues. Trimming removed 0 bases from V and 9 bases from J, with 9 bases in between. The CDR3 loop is CASSQDSGRSPLHF. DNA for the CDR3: TGCGCCAGCAGCCAAGATTCGGGGCGTTCACCCCTCCACTTT.

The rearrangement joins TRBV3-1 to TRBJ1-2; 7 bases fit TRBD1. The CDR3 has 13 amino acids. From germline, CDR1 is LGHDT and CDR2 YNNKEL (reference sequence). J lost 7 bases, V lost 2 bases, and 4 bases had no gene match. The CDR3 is CASSQQGGRGYTF. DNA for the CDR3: TGTGCCAGCAGCCAACAGGGGGGTCGTGGCTACACCTTC.

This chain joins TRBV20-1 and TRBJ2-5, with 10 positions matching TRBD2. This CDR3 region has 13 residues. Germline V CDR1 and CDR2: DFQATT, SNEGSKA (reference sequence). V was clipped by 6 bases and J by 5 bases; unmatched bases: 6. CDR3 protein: CSARKAGGETQYF. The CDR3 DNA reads TGCAGTGCCAGGAAAGCGGGAGGGGAGACCCAGTACTTC.

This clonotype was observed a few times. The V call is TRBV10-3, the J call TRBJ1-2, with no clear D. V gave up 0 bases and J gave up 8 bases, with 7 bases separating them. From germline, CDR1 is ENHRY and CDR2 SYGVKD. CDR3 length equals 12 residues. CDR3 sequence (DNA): TGTGCCATCAGTGAGTCGTCAGAAGGCTACACCTTC. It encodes CAISESSEGYTF.

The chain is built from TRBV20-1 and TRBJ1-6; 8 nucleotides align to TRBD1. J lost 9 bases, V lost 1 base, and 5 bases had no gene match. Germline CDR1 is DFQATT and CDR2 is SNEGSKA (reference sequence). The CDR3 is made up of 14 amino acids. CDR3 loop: CSARGGQGVSPLHF. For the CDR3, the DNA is TGCAGTGCTAGAGGTGGACAGGGTGTTTCACCCCTCCACTTT.

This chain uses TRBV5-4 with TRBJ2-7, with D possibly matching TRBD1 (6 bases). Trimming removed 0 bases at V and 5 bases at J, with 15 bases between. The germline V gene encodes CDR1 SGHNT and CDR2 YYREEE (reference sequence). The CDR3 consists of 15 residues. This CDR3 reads CASSLEPAGENEQYF. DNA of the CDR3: TGTGCCAGCAGCTTGGAGCCAGCAGGGGAGAACGAGCAGTACTTC.

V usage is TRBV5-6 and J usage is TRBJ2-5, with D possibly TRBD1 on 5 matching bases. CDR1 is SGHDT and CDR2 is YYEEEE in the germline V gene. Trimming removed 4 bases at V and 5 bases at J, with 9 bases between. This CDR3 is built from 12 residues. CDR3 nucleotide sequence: TGTGCCAGCAGCGTGAGACAGGAGACCCAGTACTTC. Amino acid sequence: CASSVRQETQYF.

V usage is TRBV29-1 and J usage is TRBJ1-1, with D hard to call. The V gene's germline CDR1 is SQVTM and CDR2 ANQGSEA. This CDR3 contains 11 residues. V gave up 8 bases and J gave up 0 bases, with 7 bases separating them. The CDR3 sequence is CSSYMNTEAFF. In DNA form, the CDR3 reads TGCAGCTCATACATGAACACTGAAGCTTTCTTT.

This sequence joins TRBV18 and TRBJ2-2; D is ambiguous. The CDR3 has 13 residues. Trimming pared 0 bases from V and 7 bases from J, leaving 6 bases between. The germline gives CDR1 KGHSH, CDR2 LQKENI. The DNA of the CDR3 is TGTGCCAGCTCACCACCGTCTGTCGGGGAGCTGTTTTTT. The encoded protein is CASSPPSVGELFF.

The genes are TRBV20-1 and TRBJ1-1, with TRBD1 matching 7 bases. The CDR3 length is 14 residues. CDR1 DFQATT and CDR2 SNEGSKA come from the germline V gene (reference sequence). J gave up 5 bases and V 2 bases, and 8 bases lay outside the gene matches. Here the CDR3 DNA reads TGCAGTGCTAGATGGGCAGGGGGAGGTACTGAAGCTTTCTTT. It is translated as CSARWAGGGTEAFF.

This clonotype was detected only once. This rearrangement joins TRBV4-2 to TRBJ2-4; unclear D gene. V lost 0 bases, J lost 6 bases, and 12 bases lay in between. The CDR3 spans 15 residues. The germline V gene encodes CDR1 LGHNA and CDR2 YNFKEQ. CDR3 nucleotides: TGTGCCAGCAGCCAAGAACTTACGGTTAGAAACATTCAGTACTTC. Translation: CASSQELTVRNIQYF.

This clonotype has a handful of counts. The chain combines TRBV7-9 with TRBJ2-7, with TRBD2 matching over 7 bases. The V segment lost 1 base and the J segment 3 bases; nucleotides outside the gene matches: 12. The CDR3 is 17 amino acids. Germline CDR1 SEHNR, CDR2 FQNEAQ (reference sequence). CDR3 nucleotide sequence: TGTGCCAGCAGCTTAGTAATTGGTGGCGGGAGAGGCTACGAGCAGTACTTC. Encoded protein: CASSLVIGGGRGYEQYF. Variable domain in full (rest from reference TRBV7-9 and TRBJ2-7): DTGVSQNPRHKITKRGQNVTFRCDPISEHNRLYWYRQTLGQGPEFLTYFQNEAQLEKSRLLSDRFSAERPKGSFSTLEIQRTEQGDSAMYLCASSLVIGGGRGYEQYFGPGTRLTVT.

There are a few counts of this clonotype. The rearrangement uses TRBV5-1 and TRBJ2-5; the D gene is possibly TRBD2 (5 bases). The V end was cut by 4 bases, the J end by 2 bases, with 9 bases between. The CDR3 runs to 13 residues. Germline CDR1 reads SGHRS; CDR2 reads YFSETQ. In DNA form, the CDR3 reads TGCGCCAGCAGCCGGACTCCTCAAGAGACCCAGTACTTC. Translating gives CASSRTPQETQYF.

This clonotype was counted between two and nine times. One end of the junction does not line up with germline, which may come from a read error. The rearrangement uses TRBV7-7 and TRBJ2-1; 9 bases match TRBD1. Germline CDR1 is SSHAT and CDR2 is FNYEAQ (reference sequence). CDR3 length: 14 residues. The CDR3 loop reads CASSPLGQGDEQFF. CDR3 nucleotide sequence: TGTGCTAGCAGCCCCTTGGGACAGGGTGATGAGCAGTTCTTC.